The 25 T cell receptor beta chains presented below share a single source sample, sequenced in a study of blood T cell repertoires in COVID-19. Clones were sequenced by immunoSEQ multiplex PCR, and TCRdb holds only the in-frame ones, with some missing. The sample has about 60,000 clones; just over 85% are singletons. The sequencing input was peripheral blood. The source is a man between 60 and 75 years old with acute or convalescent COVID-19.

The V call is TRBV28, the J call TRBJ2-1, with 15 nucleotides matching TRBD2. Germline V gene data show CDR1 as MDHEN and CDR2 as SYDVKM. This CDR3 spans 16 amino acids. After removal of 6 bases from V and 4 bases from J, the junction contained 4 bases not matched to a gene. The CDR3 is CASRGGLAGGYNEQFF. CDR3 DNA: TGTGCCAGCAGGGGGGGACTAGCGGGAGGTTACAATGAGCAGTTCTTC.

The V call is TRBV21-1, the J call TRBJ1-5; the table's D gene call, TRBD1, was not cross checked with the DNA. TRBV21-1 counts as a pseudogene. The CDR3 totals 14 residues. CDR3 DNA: TGTGCCAGCAGCAAAGTGGCAGGGCATCAGCCCCAGCATTTT. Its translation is CASSKVAGHQPQHF.

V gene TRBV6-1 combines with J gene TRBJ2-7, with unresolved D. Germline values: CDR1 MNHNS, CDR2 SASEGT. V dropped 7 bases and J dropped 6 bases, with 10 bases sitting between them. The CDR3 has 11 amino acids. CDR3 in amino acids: CASTHGSEQYF. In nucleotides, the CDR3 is TGTGCCAGCACCCACGGTTCCGAGCAGTACTTC.

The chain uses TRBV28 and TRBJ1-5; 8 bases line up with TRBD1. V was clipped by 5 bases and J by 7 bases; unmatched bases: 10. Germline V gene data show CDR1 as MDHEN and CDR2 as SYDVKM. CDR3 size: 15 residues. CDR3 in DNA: TGTGCCAGCAGTCCTCAGGGGGCTGGATGGCAGCCCCAGCATTTT. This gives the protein CASSPQGAGWQPQHF. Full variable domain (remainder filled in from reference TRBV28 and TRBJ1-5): DVKVTQSSRYLVKRTGEKVFLECVQDMDHENMFWYRQDPGLGLRLIYFSYDVKMKEKGDIPEGYSVSREKKERFSLILESASTNQTSMYLCASSPQGAGWQPQHFGDGTRLSIL.

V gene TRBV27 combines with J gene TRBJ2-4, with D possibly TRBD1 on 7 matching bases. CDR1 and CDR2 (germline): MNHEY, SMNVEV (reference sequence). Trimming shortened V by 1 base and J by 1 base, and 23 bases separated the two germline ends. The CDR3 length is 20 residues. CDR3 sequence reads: CASSLFGSGGGRGAKNIQYF. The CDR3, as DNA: TGTGCCAGCAGTTTATTTGGGTCAGGAGGGGGCAGAGGGGCCAAAAACATTCAGTACTTC.

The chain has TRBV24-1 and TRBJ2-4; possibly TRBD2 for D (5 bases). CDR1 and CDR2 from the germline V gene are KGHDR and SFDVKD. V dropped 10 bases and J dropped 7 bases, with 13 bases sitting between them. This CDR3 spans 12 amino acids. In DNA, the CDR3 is TGTGCCACTGAAGGGAGCTCCAACATTCAGTACTTC. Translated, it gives CATEGSSNIQYF.

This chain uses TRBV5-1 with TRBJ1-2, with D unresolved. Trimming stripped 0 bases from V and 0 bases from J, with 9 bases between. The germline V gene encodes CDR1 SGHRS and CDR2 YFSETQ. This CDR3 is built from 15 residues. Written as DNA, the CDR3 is TGCGCCAGCAGCTTGGAAGCCTATACTAACTATGGCTACACCTTC. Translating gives CASSLEAYTNYGYTF. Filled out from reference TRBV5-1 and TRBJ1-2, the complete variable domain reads KAGVTQTPRYLIKTRGQQVTLSCSPISGHRSVSWYQQTPGQGLQFLFEYFSETQRNKGNFPGRFSGRQFSNSRSEMNVSTLELGDSALYLCASSLEAYTNYGYTFGSGTRLTVV.

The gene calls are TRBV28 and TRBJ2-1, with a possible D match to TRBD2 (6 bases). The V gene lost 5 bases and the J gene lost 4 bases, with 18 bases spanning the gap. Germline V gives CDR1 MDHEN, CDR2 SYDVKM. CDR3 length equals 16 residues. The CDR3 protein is CASSPSGGAGYNEQFF. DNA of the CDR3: TGTGCCAGCAGTCCCTCTGGAGGGGCGGGTTACAATGAGCAGTTCTTC.

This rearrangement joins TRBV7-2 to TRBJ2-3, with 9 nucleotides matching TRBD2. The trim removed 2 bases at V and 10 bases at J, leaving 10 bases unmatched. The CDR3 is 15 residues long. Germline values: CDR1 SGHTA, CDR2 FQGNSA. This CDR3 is CASSLMSGGTSPQYF. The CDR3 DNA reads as TGTGCCAGCAGCTTAATGAGCGGGGGGACGTCTCCGCAGTATTTT. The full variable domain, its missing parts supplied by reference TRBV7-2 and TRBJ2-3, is GAGVSQSPSNKVTEKGKDVELRCDPISGHTALYWYRQSLGQGLEFLIYFQGNSAPDKSGLPSDRFSAERTGGSVSTLTIQRTQQEDSAVYLCASSLMSGGTSPQYFGPGTRLTVL.

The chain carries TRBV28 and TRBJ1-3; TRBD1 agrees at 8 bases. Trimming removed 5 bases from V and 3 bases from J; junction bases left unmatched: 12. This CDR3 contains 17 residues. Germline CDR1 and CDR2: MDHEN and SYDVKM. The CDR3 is CASSLNPGGIGGNTIYF. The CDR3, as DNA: TGTGCCAGCAGTCTTAACCCAGGGGGCATCGGTGGAAACACCATATATTTT.

The DNA of the CDR3 is TGTGCCACCAGTGATCTAAGGACAGGGGGCCAAGAGACCCAGTACTTC. It encodes CATSDLRTGGQETQYF. The chain recombines TRBV24-1 with TRBJ2-5, with TRBD1 identical over 10 bases. Germline V gene lookup returns CDR1 KGHDR and CDR2 SFDVKD. The V and J ends lost 3 bases and 1 base, in that order; junction bases with no gene match: 4. The CDR3 contains 16 residues.

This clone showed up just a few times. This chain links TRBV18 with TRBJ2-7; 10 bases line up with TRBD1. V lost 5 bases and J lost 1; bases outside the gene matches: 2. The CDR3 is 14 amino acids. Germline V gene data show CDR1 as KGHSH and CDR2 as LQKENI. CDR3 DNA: TGTGCCAGCTCATGGACAGGGGGGTCCTACGAGCAGTACTTC. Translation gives CASSWTGGSYEQYF.

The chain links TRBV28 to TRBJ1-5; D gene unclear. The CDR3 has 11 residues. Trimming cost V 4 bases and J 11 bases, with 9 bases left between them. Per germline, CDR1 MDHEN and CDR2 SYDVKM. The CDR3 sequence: CASSSLVAQHF. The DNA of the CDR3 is TGTGCCAGCAGTTCCCTCGTCGCCCAGCATTTT. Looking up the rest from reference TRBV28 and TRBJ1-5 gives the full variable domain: DVKVTQSSRYLVKRTGEKVFLECVQDMDHENMFWYRQDPGLGLRLIYFSYDVKMKEKGDIPEGYSVSREKKERFSLILESASTNQTSMYLCASSSLVAQHFGDGTRLSIL.

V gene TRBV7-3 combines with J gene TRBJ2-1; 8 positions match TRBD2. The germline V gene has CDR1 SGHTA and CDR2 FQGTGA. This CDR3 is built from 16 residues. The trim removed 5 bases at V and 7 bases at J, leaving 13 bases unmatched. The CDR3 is CASSPLVGSGVNEQFF. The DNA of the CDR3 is TGTGCCAGCAGCCCCCTCGTGGGTAGCGGGGTTAATGAGCAGTTCTTC.

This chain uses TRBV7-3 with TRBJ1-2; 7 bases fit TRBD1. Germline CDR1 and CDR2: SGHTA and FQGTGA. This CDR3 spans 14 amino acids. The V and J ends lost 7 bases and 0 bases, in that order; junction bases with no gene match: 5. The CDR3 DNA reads TGTGCCAGCAAGACAGGGCCAGCTAACTATGGCTACACCTTC. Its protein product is CASKTGPANYGYTF.

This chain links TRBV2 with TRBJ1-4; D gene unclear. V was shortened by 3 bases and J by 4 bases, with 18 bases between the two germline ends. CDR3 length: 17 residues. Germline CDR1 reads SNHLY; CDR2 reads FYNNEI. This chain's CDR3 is CASSDLRWETSNEKLFF. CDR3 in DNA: TGTGCCAGCAGTGATTTGCGGTGGGAGACCAGTAATGAAAAACTGTTTTTT.

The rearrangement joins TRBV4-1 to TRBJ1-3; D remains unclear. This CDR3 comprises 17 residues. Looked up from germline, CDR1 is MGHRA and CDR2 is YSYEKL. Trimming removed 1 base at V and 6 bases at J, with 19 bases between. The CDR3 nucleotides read TGCGCCAGCAGCCAAGTATTGGTGAGGCCTTCGGAAAACACCATATATTTT. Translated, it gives CASSQVLVRPSENTIYF.

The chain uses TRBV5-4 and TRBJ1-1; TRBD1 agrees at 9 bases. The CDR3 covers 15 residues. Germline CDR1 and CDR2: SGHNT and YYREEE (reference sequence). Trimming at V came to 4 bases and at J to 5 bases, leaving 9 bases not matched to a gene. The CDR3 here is CASSRDGTGLTEAFF. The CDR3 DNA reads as TGTGCCAGCAGCCGAGATGGGACAGGGTTGACTGAAGCTTTCTTT.

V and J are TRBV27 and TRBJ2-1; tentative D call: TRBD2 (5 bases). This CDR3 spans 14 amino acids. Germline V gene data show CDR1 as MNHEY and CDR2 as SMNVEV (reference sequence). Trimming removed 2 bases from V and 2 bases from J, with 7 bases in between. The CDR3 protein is CASSLTSTYNEQFF. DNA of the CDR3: TGTGCCAGCAGTTTAACTAGTACCTACAATGAGCAGTTCTTC.

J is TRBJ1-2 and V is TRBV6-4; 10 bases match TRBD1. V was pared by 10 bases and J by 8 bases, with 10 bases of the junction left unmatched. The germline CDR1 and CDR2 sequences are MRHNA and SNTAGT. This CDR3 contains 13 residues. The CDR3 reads CANFPGTGDGYTF. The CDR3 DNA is TGTGCCAACTTCCCCGGGACAGGGGACGGCTACACCTTC.

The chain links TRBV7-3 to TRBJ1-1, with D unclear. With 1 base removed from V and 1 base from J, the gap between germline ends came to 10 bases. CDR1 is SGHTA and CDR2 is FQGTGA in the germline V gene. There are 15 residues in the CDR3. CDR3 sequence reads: CASSLMASPNTEAFF. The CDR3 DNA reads TGTGCCAGCAGCTTAATGGCAAGTCCGAACACTGAAGCTTTCTTT.

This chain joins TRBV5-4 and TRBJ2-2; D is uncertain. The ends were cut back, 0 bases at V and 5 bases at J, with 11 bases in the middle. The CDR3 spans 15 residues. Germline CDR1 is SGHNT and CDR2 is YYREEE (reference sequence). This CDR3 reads CASSLATVGTGELFF. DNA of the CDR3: TGTGCCAGCAGCTTGGCCACAGTTGGGACCGGGGAGCTGTTTTTT.

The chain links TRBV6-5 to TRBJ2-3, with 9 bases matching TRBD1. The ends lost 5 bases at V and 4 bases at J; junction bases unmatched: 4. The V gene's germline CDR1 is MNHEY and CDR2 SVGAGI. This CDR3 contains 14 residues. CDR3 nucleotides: TGTGCCAGCAGTCCGGGACAGGGTCCAGATACGCAGTATTTT. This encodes CASSPGQGPDTQYF.

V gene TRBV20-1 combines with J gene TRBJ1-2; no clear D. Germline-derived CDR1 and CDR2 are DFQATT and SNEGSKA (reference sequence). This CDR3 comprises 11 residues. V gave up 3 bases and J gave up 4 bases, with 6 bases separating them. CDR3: CSASRSYGYTF. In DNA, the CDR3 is TGCAGTGCTAGCCGGTCCTATGGCTACACCTTC.

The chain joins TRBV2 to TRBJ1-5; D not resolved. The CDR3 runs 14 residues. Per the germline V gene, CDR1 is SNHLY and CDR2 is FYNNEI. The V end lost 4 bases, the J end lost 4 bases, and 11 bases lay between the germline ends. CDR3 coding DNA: TGTGCCAGCAGTGCTCTAGGACTTAATCAGCCCCAGCATTTT. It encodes CASSALGLNQPQHF.